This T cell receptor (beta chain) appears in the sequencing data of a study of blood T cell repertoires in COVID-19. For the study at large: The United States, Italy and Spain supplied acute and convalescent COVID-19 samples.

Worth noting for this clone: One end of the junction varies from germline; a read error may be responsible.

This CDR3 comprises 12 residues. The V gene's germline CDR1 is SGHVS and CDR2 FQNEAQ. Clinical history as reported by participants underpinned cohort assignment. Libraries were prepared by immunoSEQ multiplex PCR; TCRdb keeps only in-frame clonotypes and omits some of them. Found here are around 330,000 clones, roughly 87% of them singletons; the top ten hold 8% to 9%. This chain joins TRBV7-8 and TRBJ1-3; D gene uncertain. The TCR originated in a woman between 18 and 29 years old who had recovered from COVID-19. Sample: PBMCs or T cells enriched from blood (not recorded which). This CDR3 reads CASSAPGNTIYF. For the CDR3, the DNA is TGTGCCAGCAGCGCCCCTGGCAACACCATATATTTT.